Each of the 7 T cell receptor beta chains below was sequenced from the same sample in a study of cytomegalovirus exposure and HLA in healthy donors. Amplification used 60 Vbeta primers and 13 Jbeta primers. TCRdb keeps only in-frame clones here, not all; method: immunoSEQ multiplex PCR. The data show 180,000 or so clones, 75% to 85% seen once. Material for sequencing was PBMCs. Source of these receptors: a female donor in good health and CMV-seronegative.

The genes are TRBV7-8 and TRBJ2-7, with TRBD1 matching over 10 bases. The length of the CDR3 is 14 residues. The junction had 6 bases not matched to a gene; V was cut back by 5 bases and J by 5 bases. The germline V gene encodes CDR1 SGHVS and CDR2 FQNEAQ. The CDR3 bases are TGTGCCAGCAGCCAAGGGACAGGGGAGCACGAGCAGTACTTC. Translated: CASSQGTGEHEQYF.

This clone was counted only a few times. This sequence joins TRBV2 and TRBJ1-6; TRBD1 matches 9 bases. Trimming took 8 bases from V and 10 from J; bases not matched to a gene: 9. In germline, CDR1 is SNHLY, CDR2 FYNNEI. CDR3 length: 14 residues. The CDR3 protein is CASLGDRDVSPLHF. The CDR3 nucleotides are TGTGCCAGCCTCGGGGACAGGGATGTCTCACCCCTCCACTTT.

J is TRBJ1-2 and V is TRBV5-4; D unresolved. The ends were cut back, 4 bases at V and 5 bases at J, with 12 bases in the middle. The CDR3 totals 13 residues. Germline V gives CDR1 SGHNT, CDR2 YYREEE (reference sequence). CDR3 nucleotides: TGTGCCAGCAGCCCGGAACAGATTTATGGCTACACCTTC. Protein product: CASSPEQIYGYTF.

The chain carries TRBV6-5 and TRBJ2-5; 8 nucleotides align to TRBD2. Germline CDR1 is MNHEY and CDR2 is SVGAGI. The V gene end was trimmed by 2 bases and the J gene end by 2 bases; junction bases not matched to a gene: 7. The CDR3 is 16 residues long. CDR3 DNA: TGTGCCAGCAGTTACGGTCGTTTAGCGGGACAAGAGACCCAGTACTTC. The encoded protein is CASSYGRLAGQETQYF.

The rearrangement links TRBV29-1 to TRBJ2-2; 10 nucleotides align to TRBD2. This CDR3 has 14 amino acids. V dropped 6 bases and J dropped 6; count of bases not matched to a gene: 7. Germline V gene lookup returns CDR1 SQVTM and CDR2 ANQGSEA. The CDR3 DNA sequence: TGCAGCGTGGCTAGCGGGAGATCCTCCGGGGAGCTGTTTTTT. This encodes CSVASGRSSGELFF.

The rearrangement uses TRBV28 and TRBJ2-7; weak D call: TRBD2 (5 bases). V was pared by 5 bases and J by 0 bases, with 17 bases between. The CDR3 consists of 16 residues. CDR1 is MDHEN, CDR2 SYDVKM, per germline. In DNA form, the CDR3 reads TGTGCCAGCAGTGGACTCAAGCGGCCGCCCTCCTACGAGCAGTACTTC. Translated, it gives CASSGLKRPPSYEQYF. The full variable domain, rest sourced from reference TRBV28 and TRBJ2-7, is DVKVTQSSRYLVKRTGEKVFLECVQDMDHENMFWYRQDPGLGLRLIYFSYDVKMKEKGDIPEGYSVSREKKERFSLILESASTNQTSMYLCASSGLKRPPSYEQYFGPGTRLTVT.

CDR3 protein: CASSQTGLAGGSTQNEQFF. The CDR3 DNA is TGTGCCAGCAGCCAGACGGGACTAGCGGGGGGGTCAACCCAGAATGAGCAGTTCTTC. The chain links TRBV14 to TRBJ2-1; 16 bases align to TRBD2. The CDR3 contains 19 residues. Germline loops: CDR1 SGHDN, CDR2 FVKESK. V gave up 3 bases and J gave up 7 bases; unmatched junction bases: 12.